These 21 T cell receptor beta chains share one sample of origin, sequenced in a study of CD8 T cells in ankylosing spondylitis. TCRdb reprocessed the 5' RACE reads via MiXCR and lists one record per CDR3 protein. The sample has 200,000 to 250,000 distinct CDR3 sequences, more than 25% seen once. The sequencing sample was made of blood, either unsorted or a sorted T cell fraction (not recorded which). These receptors came from a male donor with ankylosing spondylitis or in good health (not recorded which).

V and J are TRBV20-1 and TRBJ2-1; 10 bases are shared with TRBD2. The CDR3 extends over 15 amino acids. Trimming removed 1 base from V and 3 bases from J; junction bases left unmatched: 3. CDR1 and CDR2 (germline): DFQATT, SNEGSKA (reference sequence). This CDR3 is CSARGLAGVYNEQFF. The CDR3 DNA reads TGCAGTGCTAGAGGTCTAGCGGGAGTCTACAATGAGCAGTTCTTC.

This CDR3 is CAISDVGTSGRRTDTQYF. The CDR3 nucleotides are TGTGCCATCAGTGATGTTGGGACTAGCGGGAGGAGGACAGATACGCAGTATTTT. J is TRBJ2-3 and V is TRBV10-3; TRBD2 matches 15 bases. With V trimmed by 3 bases and J by 3 bases, 7 bases remained unmatched. From germline, CDR1 is ENHRY and CDR2 SYGVKD. This CDR3 region has 18 residues.

V and J are TRBV5-1 and TRBJ2-3; D gene uncertain. Per germline, CDR1 SGHRS and CDR2 YFSETQ. Trimming took 4 bases from V and 4 from J, leaving 13 bases between them. The CDR3 length is 14 residues. This chain's CDR3 is CASSKGHNADTQYF. The CDR3 coding sequence is TGCGCCAGCAGCAAGGGTCATAACGCAGATACGCAGTATTTT. The whole variable domain, filled in from reference TRBV5-1 and TRBJ2-3, reads KAGVTQTPRYLIKTRGQQVTLSCSPISGHRSVSWYQQTPGQGLQFLFEYFSETQRNKGNFPGRFSGRQFSNSRSEMNVSTLELGDSALYLCASSKGHNADTQYFGPGTRLTVL.

The chain combines TRBV7-3 with TRBJ2-1, with D tentatively TRBD1 or TRBD2 (5 bases each). The germline V gene encodes CDR1 SGHTA and CDR2 FQGTGA. With 5 bases removed from V and 10 bases from J, the gap between germline ends came to 12 bases. This CDR3 contains 12 residues. The CDR3 spells CASSREGREQFF. Here the CDR3 DNA reads TGTGCCAGCAGCAGAGAGGGGCGGGAGCAGTTCTTC.

The sample holds many counts of this clonotype. The chain couples TRBV28 to TRBJ2-1, with 11 positions matching TRBD2. Trimming removed 6 bases from V and 7 bases from J; junction bases left unmatched: 8. The CDR3 loop spans 15 amino acids. Germline CDR1 and CDR2: MDHEN and SYDVKM. In DNA, the CDR3 is TGTGCCAGCAGCGACACTAGCGGGAGAGGGAATGAGCAGTTCTTC. Translating it yields CASSDTSGRGNEQFF.

In its sample, this clonotype was seen many times. This rearrangement joins TRBV7-2 to TRBJ2-3, with TRBD2 matching 9 bases. The CDR3 covers 15 residues. Trimming at V came to 4 bases and at J to 6 bases, leaving 8 bases not matched to a gene. CDR1 and CDR2 from the germline V gene are SGHTA and FQGNSA. This CDR3 reads CASSSSGMVRDTQYF. DNA for the CDR3: TGTGCCAGCAGCTCTAGCGGGATGGTCCGGGATACGCAGTATTTT.

This clonotype was recorded once. The rearrangement links TRBV7-6 to TRBJ1-2; possibly TRBD1 for D (5 bases). Trimming shortened V by 5 bases and J by 4 bases, and 11 bases separated the two germline ends. This CDR3 comprises 13 residues. CDR1 is SGHVS and CDR2 is FNYEAQ in the germline V gene. The CDR3 DNA sequence: TGTGCCAGCAGCGCGGGACGCAGCTATGGCTACACCTTC. It encodes CASSAGRSYGYTF.

This chain connects TRBV29-1 to TRBJ2-3, with 8 bases fitting TRBD1. The CDR3 runs to 12 residues. The germline gives CDR1 SQVTM, CDR2 ANQGSEA. With V trimmed by 7 bases and J by 1 base, 1 base remained unmatched. CDR3 in amino acids: CSEDRGTDTQYF. The CDR3 nucleotides are TGCAGCGAGGACAGGGGCACAGATACGCAGTATTTT.

This clonotype was seen repeatedly, ten times or more. V usage is TRBV29-1 and J usage is TRBJ2-7; D gene unclear. Germline assignment: CDR1 SQVTM and CDR2 ANQGSEA. The CDR3 runs 11 residues. V was trimmed by 4 bases and J by 0 bases, leaving 4 bases between them. Here the CDR3 reads CSVGHSYEQYF. The CDR3 DNA sequence: TGCAGCGTTGGGCACTCCTACGAGCAGTACTTC.

The gene calls are TRBV2 and TRBJ2-7; 7 nucleotides match TRBD1. The CDR3 runs 15 residues. The germline V gene encodes CDR1 SNHLY and CDR2 FYNNEI. With 6 bases clipped from V and 3 bases from J, the junction kept 11 bases outside the gene matches. CDR3 sequence: CASSLSTGTGYEQYF. The CDR3 DNA follows: TGTGCCAGCAGCCTTTCGACAGGGACGGGCTACGAGCAGTACTTC. The whole variable domain, filled in from reference TRBV2 and TRBJ2-7, reads EPEVTQTPSHQVTQMGQEVILRCVPISNHLYFYWYRQILGQKVEFLVSFYNNEISEKSEIFDDQFSVERPDGSNFTLKIRSTKLEDSAMYFCASSLSTGTGYEQYFGPGTRLTVT.

This clonotype was seen at least ten times. The chain is built from TRBV24-1 and TRBJ2-1; 9 positions match TRBD2. Germline loops: CDR1 KGHDR, CDR2 SFDVKD. The V segment lost 4 bases and the J segment 7 bases; nucleotides outside the gene matches: 16. CDR3 length: 18 residues. The CDR3 DNA sequence: TGTGCCACCAGTGACCCGAGGGGACTAGCAACCGAGGTGAATGAGCAGTTCTTC. As protein: CATSDPRGLATEVNEQFF.

This rearrangement joins TRBV10-3 to TRBJ2-7, with 8 bases identical to TRBD2. Germline values: CDR1 ENHRY, CDR2 SYGVKD. The J segment lost 5 bases and the V segment lost 2 bases, leaving 2 bases of the junction unmatched. CDR3 size: 13 residues. The CDR3 loop reads CAISERTSNEQYF. The CDR3, as DNA: TGTGCCATCAGTGAGCGGACTAGCAACGAGCAGTACTTC.

This clonotype showed up many times. The genes are TRBV6-1 and TRBJ1-2; the D gene is possibly TRBD1 (5 bases). The CDR3 loop spans 12 amino acids. Per germline, CDR1 MNHNS and CDR2 SASEGT. Trimming cost V 6 bases and J 7 bases, with 12 bases left between them. The CDR3 spells CASSRQGAGYTF. The CDR3 DNA reads as TGTGCCAGCAGCCGTCAAGGGGCTGGCTACACCTTC.

V usage is TRBV29-1 and J usage is TRBJ2-1, with D unresolved. Germline V gene sequence: CDR1 SQVTM, CDR2 ANQGSEA. The CDR3 is 13 residues long. Trimming cost V 4 bases and J 2 bases, with 9 bases left between them. CDR3 protein: CSVAKEPYNEQFF. The CDR3 region has the DNA TGCAGCGTTGCTAAGGAACCCTACAATGAGCAGTTCTTC.

This clonotype was recorded at least ten times. The V and J genes are TRBV5-1 and TRBJ2-7; 8 nucleotides line up with TRBD1. The J segment lost 2 bases and the V segment lost 1 base, leaving 2 bases of the junction unmatched. This CDR3 is 14 amino acids long. In germline, CDR1 is SGHRS, CDR2 YFSETQ. CDR3 in amino acids: CASSLYRGAYEQYF. CDR3 in DNA: TGCGCCAGCAGCTTGTACAGGGGGGCCTACGAGCAGTACTTC. The entire variable domain, with the rest obtained from reference TRBV5-1 and TRBJ2-7, is as follows: KAGVTQTPRYLIKTRGQQVTLSCSPISGHRSVSWYQQTPGQGLQFLFEYFSETQRNKGNFPGRFSGRQFSNSRSEMNVSTLELGDSALYLCASSLYRGAYEQYFGPGTRLTVT.

Many counts were recorded for this clonotype. The chain carries TRBV5-1 and TRBJ2-3; no clear D. Germline-derived CDR1 and CDR2 are SGHRS and YFSETQ. V was shortened by 3 bases and J by 0 bases, with 11 bases between the two germline ends. This CDR3 contains 15 residues. Here the CDR3 DNA reads TGCGCCAGCAGCTCGCTTGCCTCTAGCACAGATACGCAGTATTTT. This codes for CASSSLASSTDTQYF.

This clonotype came up a few times. The chain carries TRBV10-3 and TRBJ2-3; 9 nucleotides agree with TRBD1. Per germline, CDR1 ENHRY and CDR2 SYGVKD. This CDR3 is 14 amino acids long. After removal of 2 bases from V and 3 bases from J, the junction contained 0 bases not matched to a gene. The CDR3, as DNA: TGTGCCATCAGTGAGGGACAGGGGACAGATACGCAGTATTTT. Translation: CAISEGQGTDTQYF.

This clonotype appeared a few times. The J gene is TRBJ2-2, the V gene TRBV5-1; no clear D gene. Deletions cut 4 bases from V and 1 base from J, with 11 bases between. Per germline, CDR1 SGHRS and CDR2 YFSETQ. The CDR3 contains 15 residues. The CDR3 nucleotides are TGCGCCAGCAGCCAAGGACGACTGAACACCGGGGAGCTGTTTTTT. It is translated as CASSQGRLNTGELFF.

This clonotype occurred many times. This rearrangement joins TRBV24-1 to TRBJ2-4, with a weak D call TRBD1 (5 bases). The CDR3 has 15 residues. Germline V gene lookup returns CDR1 KGHDR and CDR2 SFDVKD. V was clipped by 2 bases and J by 9 bases, with 16 bases between them. CDR3 bases: TGTGCCACCAGTGATTCTCGACAGACCCCGGTCATTCAGTACTTC. Translation gives CATSDSRQTPVIQYF.

The V gene is TRBV7-6, the J gene TRBJ2-5, with 11 bases fitting TRBD1. This CDR3 contains 17 residues. CDR1 and CDR2 from the germline V gene are SGHVS and FNYEAQ. Trimming cost V 1 base and J 7 bases; bases outside gene matches: 11. The CDR3 reads CASSLVGQGAQIGTQYF. Written as DNA, the CDR3 is TGTGCCAGCAGCTTAGTTGGACAGGGGGCGCAAATTGGGACCCAGTACTTC. Full variable domain (missing parts from reference TRBV7-6 and TRBJ2-5): GAGVSQSPRYKVTKRGQDVALRCDPISGHVSLYWYRQALGQGPEFLTYFNYEAQQDKSGLPNDRFSAERPEGSISTLTIQRTEQRDSAMYRCASSLVGQGAQIGTQYFGPGTRLLVL.

In its sample, this clonotype was seen many times. CDR3 sequence (DNA): TGCGCCAGCAGCTTATTTTTCAGCGGTGGCTACACCTTC. This sequence encodes CASSLFFSGGYTF. J is TRBJ1-2 and V is TRBV5-1; D gene ambiguous. Germline assignment: CDR1 SGHRS and CDR2 YFSETQ. The CDR3 covers 13 residues. Trimming shortened V by 2 bases and J by 7 bases, and 12 bases separated the two germline ends.